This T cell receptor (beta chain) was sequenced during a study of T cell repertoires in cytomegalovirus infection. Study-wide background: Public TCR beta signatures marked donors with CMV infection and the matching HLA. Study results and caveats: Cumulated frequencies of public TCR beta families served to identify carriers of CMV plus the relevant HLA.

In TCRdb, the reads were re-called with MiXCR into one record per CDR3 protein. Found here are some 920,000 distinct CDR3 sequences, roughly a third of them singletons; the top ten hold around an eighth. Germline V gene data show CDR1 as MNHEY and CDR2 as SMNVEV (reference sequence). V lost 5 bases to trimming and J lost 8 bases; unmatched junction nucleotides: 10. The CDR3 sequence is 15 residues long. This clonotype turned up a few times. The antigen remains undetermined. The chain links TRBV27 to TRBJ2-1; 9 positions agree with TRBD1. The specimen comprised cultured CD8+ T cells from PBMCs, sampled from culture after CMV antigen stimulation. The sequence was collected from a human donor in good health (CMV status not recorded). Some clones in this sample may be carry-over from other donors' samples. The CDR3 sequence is CASSGGQGWTDEQFF. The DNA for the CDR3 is TGTGCCAGCAGTGGGGGACAGGGATGGACAGATGAGCAGTTCTTC.